This TCR beta chain was sequenced in a study of Ad26.COV2.S vaccination and SARS-CoV-2 variants. The protocol was immunoSEQ multiplex PCR, while the TCRdb copy is restricted to in-frame clones and leaves out a portion. The table lists about 350,000 clones, roughly 84% of them singletons, with 2.5% to 3.5% in the top ten. Treatment reported: some 19 received Ad26.COV2.S at low or high dose, single or two shots; about 5 received placebo; per-sample allocation not given. Each sample was drawn 63 days after the first injection (of vaccine or placebo). Expressing Wuhan-strain SARS-CoV-2 spike, an Ad26 vector served as the vaccine. The CDR3 runs to 17 residues. The germline V and J ends were trimmed by 2 bases and 6 bases, with 21 bases remaining between them. The germline gives CDR1 SGHNT, CDR2 YYREEE (reference sequence).

The chain joins TRBV5-4 to TRBJ2-1; D is tentatively TRBD1 or TRBD2 (5 bases each). Sequences were derived from peripheral blood, sampled in a trial of Ad26.COV2.S vaccine versus placebo. The receptor was derived from a person aged 18-65 years who received the Ad26.COV2.S COVID-19 vaccine or a placebo. As DNA, the CDR3 is TGTGCCAGCAGCTTACTGACGAGGGGCCCGATCGGCAATGAGCAGTTCTTC. Amino acids: CASSLLTRGPIGNEQFF.